A selection of T cell receptor beta chains follows, all from one sample in a study of shared T cell receptors in the human thymus. Sequencing was performed with immunoSEQ multiplex PCR; in TCRdb, only in-frame clones are kept and a portion is missing. Among 500,000 to 850,000 clones listed, around 87% were seen once. These data are also associated with another study on human thymus T cells.

Sequenced input: thymocytes. Receptors originate from a boy younger than two with a congenital heart defect. Each CDR3 is given without its conserved first and last residue. The size field is filled for only some rows; it gives once, few, many or a size class.

j_call: TRBJ1-2
v_call: TRBV4-3
clone_size: once
cdr3_length: 15
cdr3_aa: ASSQAGTQPVGYGYT

j_call: TRBJ1-6
v_call: TRBV7-9
clone_size: once
cdr3_length: 13
cdr3_aa: ASSHKTGGNSPLH

j_call: TRBJ1-1
v_call: TRBV5-4
clone_size: NA
cdr3_length: 14
cdr3_aa: ASSLGTDRGGTEAF

j_call: TRBJ1-5
v_call: TRBV4-1
clone_size: NA
cdr3_length: 13
cdr3_aa: ASSQFQSGNQPQH

j_call: TRBJ1-1
v_call: TRBV5-1
clone_size: NA
cdr3_length: 14
cdr3_aa: ASSLGQGERNTEAF

j_call: TRBJ1-2
v_call: TRBV6-6
clone_size: NA
cdr3_length: 11
cdr3_aa: ASRTRDRDGYT

j_call: TRBJ1-2
v_call: TRBV7-9
clone_size: once
cdr3_length: 13
cdr3_aa: ASSSPGQGFLGYT

j_call: TRBJ1-5
v_call: TRBV30
clone_size: NA
cdr3_length: 15
cdr3_aa: AWSMDTGGASNQPQH

j_call: TRBJ1-1
v_call: TRBV29-1
clone_size: NA
cdr3_length: 14
cdr3_aa: SVVAVEGQGNTEAF

j_call: TRBJ1-1
v_call: TRBV30
clone_size: NA
cdr3_length: 13
cdr3_aa: AWSPLPGGNTEAF

j_call: TRBJ1-1
v_call: TRBV28
clone_size: NA
cdr3_length: 14
cdr3_aa: ASSLEVYRGWTEAF

j_call: TRBJ2-7
v_call: TRBV19
clone_size: few
cdr3_length: 11
cdr3_aa: ASSIEQGYEQY

j_call: TRBJ2-5
v_call: TRBV27
clone_size: once
cdr3_length: 14
cdr3_aa: ASSLSGQALQETQY

j_call: TRBJ2-2
v_call: TRBV2
clone_size: NA
cdr3_length: 9
cdr3_aa: ASREPGELF

j_call: TRBJ1-1
v_call: TRBV11-2
clone_size: NA
cdr3_length: 12
cdr3_aa: ASRSPPFSAEAF

j_call: TRBJ1-4
v_call: TRBV25-1
clone_size: NA
cdr3_length: 13
cdr3_aa: ASSGRGTGNEKLF

j_call: TRBJ2-5
v_call: TRBV28
clone_size: NA
cdr3_length: 18
cdr3_aa: ASSFATGLAGEPERETQY

j_call: TRBJ2-7
v_call: TRBV5-1
clone_size: NA
cdr3_length: 16
cdr3_aa: ASSLGRQGGIWSYEQY

j_call: TRBJ1-1
v_call: TRBV14
clone_size: few
cdr3_length: 14
cdr3_aa: ASSQADRGPLTEAF

j_call: TRBJ2-5
v_call: TRBV29-1
clone_size: NA
cdr3_length: 13
cdr3_aa: SVDGGQGDQETQY

j_call: NA
v_call: TRBV4-3
clone_size: NA
cdr3_length: 12
cdr3_aa: ASSQEERNYEQY

j_call: TRBJ2-2
v_call: TRBV10-1
clone_size: NA
cdr3_length: 15
cdr3_aa: ASSGLAGGYDTGELF

j_call: TRBJ1-6
v_call: TRBV27
clone_size: NA
cdr3_length: 13
cdr3_aa: ASSLPRDRYSPLH

j_call: TRBJ2-7
v_call: TRBV28
clone_size: NA
cdr3_length: 13
cdr3_aa: ASSFDGTASYEQY

j_call: TRBJ2-7
v_call: TRBV11-2
clone_size: NA
cdr3_length: 14
cdr3_aa: ASSLEARTGSYEQY

j_call: TRBJ1-2
v_call: TRBV10-3
clone_size: few
cdr3_length: 16
cdr3_aa: AISGPTNRQDKDYGYT

j_call: TRBJ2-5
v_call: TRBV19
clone_size: NA
cdr3_length: 11
cdr3_aa: ASGFRVRETQY

j_call: TRBJ1-5
v_call: TRBV19
clone_size: NA
cdr3_length: 12
cdr3_aa: ASSTGTEDQPQH

j_call: TRBJ2-7
v_call: TRBV7-9
clone_size: NA
cdr3_length: 12
cdr3_aa: ASSAGLTIHEQY

j_call: TRBJ1-1
v_call: TRBV14
clone_size: NA
cdr3_length: 11
cdr3_aa: ATHPRVNTEAF

j_call: TRBJ2-1
v_call: TRBV5-4
clone_size: NA
cdr3_length: 14
cdr3_aa: ASSPGPGTSNNEQF

j_call: TRBJ2-7
v_call: TRBV4-3
clone_size: NA
cdr3_length: 14
cdr3_aa: ASSQVPGLAGYEQY

j_call: TRBJ2-3
v_call: TRBV4-1
clone_size: NA
cdr3_length: 14
cdr3_aa: ASSQKRTGYADTQY

j_call: TRBJ1-1
v_call: TRBV6-4
clone_size: once
cdr3_length: 16
cdr3_aa: ASRLDPGTGKGSTEAF

j_call: TRBJ2-7
v_call: TRBV2
clone_size: NA
cdr3_length: 13
cdr3_aa: ASSIEGLAGWEQY

j_call: TRBJ2-5
v_call: TRBV19
clone_size: NA
cdr3_length: 15
cdr3_aa: ASSIRAAEGIQETQY

j_call: TRBJ2-7
v_call: TRBV2
clone_size: NA
cdr3_length: 16
cdr3_aa: ASTEHRDRDLRSYEQY

j_call: TRBJ2-7
v_call: TRBV5-1
clone_size: NA
cdr3_length: 10
cdr3_aa: ASRGLPYEQY

j_call: TRBJ1-1
v_call: TRBV4-3
clone_size: NA
cdr3_length: 9
cdr3_aa: ASSHGERAF

j_call: TRBJ2-3
v_call: TRBV28
clone_size: NA
cdr3_length: 14
cdr3_aa: ASSRQQGLRTDTQY

j_call: TRBJ2-1
v_call: TRBV27
clone_size: NA
cdr3_length: 13
cdr3_aa: ASSLWGSEKNEQF

j_call: TRBJ2-1
v_call: TRBV10-1
clone_size: once
cdr3_length: 11
cdr3_aa: ASSPAAYNEQF

j_call: TRBJ2-1
v_call: TRBV28
clone_size: NA
cdr3_length: 13
cdr3_aa: ASSNGREAYNEQF

j_call: TRBJ1-1
v_call: TRBV7-7
clone_size: NA
cdr3_length: 13
cdr3_aa: ASSRMRGSGTEAF

j_call: TRBJ1-3
v_call: TRBV28
clone_size: NA
cdr3_length: 18
cdr3_aa: ASSRRTGAQLAPGGNTIY

j_call: TRBJ2-1
v_call: TRBV14
clone_size: once
cdr3_length: 17
cdr3_aa: ASSRAGLAGEDTYNEQF

j_call: TRBJ2-3
v_call: TRBV11-2
clone_size: NA
cdr3_length: 15
cdr3_aa: ASSSTPARAGTDTQY

j_call: TRBJ1-5
v_call: TRBV25-1
clone_size: NA
cdr3_length: 12
cdr3_aa: ASSAPGGDQPQH